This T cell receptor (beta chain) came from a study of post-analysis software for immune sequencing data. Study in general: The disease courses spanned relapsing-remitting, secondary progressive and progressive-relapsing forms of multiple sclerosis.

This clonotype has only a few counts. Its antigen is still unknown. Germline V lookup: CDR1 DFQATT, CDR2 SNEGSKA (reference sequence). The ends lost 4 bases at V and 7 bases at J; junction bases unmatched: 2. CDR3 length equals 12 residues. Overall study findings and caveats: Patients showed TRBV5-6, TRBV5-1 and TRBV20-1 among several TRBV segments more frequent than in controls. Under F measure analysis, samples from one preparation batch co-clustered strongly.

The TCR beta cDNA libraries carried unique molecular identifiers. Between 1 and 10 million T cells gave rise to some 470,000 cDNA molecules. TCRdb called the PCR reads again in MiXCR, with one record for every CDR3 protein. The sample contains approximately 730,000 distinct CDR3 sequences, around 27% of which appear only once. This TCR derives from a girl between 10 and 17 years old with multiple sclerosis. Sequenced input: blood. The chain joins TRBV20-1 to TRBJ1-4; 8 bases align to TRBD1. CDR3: CSAKQGGEKLFF. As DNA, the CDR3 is TGCAGTGCTAAACAGGGGGGTGAAAAACTGTTTTTT.